The clone carrying this T cell receptor beta chain was found many times. Its antigen is not identified. This sample was taken from a study of neurological immune-mediated disorders. Study results and limitations: HTLV-1-associated myelopathy showed the most TCR clonal expansion; multiple sclerosis the least, below healthy controls.

CDR1 and CDR2 (germline): DFQATT, SNEGSKA (reference sequence). Trimming shortened V by 5 bases and J by 1 base, and 14 bases separated the two germline ends. The CDR3 extends over 14 amino acids. Every sequencing run generated in excess of 180 million TCR-beta sequences. These sequences covered 15-18 subjects. TCRdb processed the 5' RACE reads anew with MiXCR; each CDR3 protein has one entry. Among tens of thousands of distinct CDR3 sequences listed, around 3.6% were seen once. The chain joins TRBV20-1 to TRBJ2-5; D unresolved. The sequenced sample was PBMCs. The receptor was derived from a woman in her 50s with multiple sclerosis. CDR3 coding DNA: TGCAGTGCTCCCGACCTATTTTTCCAAGAGACCCAGTACTTC. Translated: CSAPDLFFQETQYF.